This TCR beta chain was captured in a study of Graves' ophthalmopathy and Graves' hyperthyroidism. Study-wide background: No treatment had been given when peripheral blood was collected at initial diagnosis. Points from the study as a whole: A roughly 80% specificity and 87.88% sensitivity were achieved by a 13-signature model that separated ophthalmopathy from stable hyperthyroidism.

The trim removed 5 bases at V and 12 bases at J, leaving 11 bases unmatched. CDR1 and CDR2 (germline): SGHNT, YENEEA. The CDR3 extends over 13 amino acids. This clonotype occurred many times. Its antigen remains unidentified. As the template, RNA transcripts were used to amplify TCR beta CDR3 regions. Second-round multiplex PCR came after first-round RT-PCR with HTBI primers. Each CDR3 protein is one row after TCRdb ran MiXCR on the multiplex PCR reads. This table has approximately 640,000 distinct CDR3 sequences, about 38% appearing once. Ophthalmopathy cases showed moderate-to-severe activity, scoring CAS ≥3 and NOSPECS ≥4, with duration under 3 months.

This clonotype was sampled from an adult man with Graves' ophthalmopathy. The rearrangement links TRBV11-3 to TRBJ2-7; 9 nucleotides match TRBD1. Specimen: peripheral blood. CDR3 in DNA: TGTGCCAGCAGCCCTTCACCGGGACAGGGATGGTACTTC. Its protein product is CASSPSPGQGWYF. Variable domain in full (rest from reference TRBV11-3 and TRBJ2-7): EAGVVQSPRYKIIEKKQPVAFWCNPISGHNTLYWYLQNLGQGPELLIRYENEEAVDDSQLPKDRFSAERLKGVDSTLKIQPAELGDSAVYLCASSPSPGQGWYFGPGTRLTVT.